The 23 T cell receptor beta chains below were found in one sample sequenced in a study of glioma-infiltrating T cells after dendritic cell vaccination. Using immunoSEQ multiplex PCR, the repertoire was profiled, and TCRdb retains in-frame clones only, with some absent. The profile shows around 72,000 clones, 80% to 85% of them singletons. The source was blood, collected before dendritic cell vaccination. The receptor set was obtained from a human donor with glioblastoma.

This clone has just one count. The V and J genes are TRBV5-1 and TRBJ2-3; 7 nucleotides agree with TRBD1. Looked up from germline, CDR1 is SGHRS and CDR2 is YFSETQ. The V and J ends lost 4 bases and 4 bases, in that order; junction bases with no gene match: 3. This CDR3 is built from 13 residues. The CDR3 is CASSRQGADTQYF. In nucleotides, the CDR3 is TGCGCCAGCAGCCGACAGGGAGCAGATACGCAGTATTTT.

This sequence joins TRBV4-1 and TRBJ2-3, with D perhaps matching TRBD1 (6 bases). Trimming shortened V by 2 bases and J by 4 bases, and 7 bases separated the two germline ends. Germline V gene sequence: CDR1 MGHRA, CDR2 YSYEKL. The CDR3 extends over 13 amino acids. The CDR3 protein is CASSQNRADTQYF. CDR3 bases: TGCGCCAGCAGCCAAAACAGGGCAGATACGCAGTATTTT.

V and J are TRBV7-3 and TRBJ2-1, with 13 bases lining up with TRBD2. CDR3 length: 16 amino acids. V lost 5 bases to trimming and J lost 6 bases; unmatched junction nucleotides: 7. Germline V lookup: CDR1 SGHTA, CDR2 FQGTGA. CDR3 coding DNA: TGTGCCAGCAGCCTCACCGGGACTAGCGGGATCAATGAGCAGTTCTTC. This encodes CASSLTGTSGINEQFF.

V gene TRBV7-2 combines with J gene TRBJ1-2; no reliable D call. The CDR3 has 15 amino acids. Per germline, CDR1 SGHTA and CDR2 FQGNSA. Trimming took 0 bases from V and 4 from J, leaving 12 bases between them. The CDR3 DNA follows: TGTGCCAGCAGCTTAGCGTTCGGCAGCGGCTATGGCTACACCTTC. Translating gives CASSLAFGSGYGYTF.

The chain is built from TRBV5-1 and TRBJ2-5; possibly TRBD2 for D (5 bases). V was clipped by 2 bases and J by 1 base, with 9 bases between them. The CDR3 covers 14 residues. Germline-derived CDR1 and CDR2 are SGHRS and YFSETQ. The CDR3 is CASSFGGTQETQYF. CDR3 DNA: TGCGCCAGCAGCTTCGGAGGCACCCAAGAGACCCAGTACTTC.

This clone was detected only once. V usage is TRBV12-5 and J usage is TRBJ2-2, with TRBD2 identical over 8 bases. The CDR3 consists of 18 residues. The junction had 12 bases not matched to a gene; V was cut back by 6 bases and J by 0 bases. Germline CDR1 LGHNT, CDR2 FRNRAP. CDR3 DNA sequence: TGTGCTAGTGGCCCGGGGGGGCCCGGAGCTCCGAACACCGGGGAGCTGTTTTTT. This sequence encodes CASGPGGPGAPNTGELFF.

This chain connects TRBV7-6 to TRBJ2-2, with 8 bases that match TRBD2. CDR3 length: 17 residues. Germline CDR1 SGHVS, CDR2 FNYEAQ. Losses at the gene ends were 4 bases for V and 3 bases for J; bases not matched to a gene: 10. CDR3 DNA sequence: TGTGCCAGCAGCTCCCCCAGAGCGGGGGCCCACACCGGGGAGCTGTTTTTT. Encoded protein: CASSSPRAGAHTGELFF.

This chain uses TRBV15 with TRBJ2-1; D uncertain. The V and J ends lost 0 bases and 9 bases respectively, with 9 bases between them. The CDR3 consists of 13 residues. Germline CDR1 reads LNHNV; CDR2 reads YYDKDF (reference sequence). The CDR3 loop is CATSRDVSREQFF. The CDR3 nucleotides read TGTGCCACCAGCAGAGATGTGAGCCGTGAGCAGTTCTTC.

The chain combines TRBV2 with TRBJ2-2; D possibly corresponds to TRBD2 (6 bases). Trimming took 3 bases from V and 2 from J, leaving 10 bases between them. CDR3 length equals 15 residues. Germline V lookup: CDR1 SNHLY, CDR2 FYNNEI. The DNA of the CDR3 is TGTGCCAGCAGTGAGGAGGGTATAAACACCGGGGAGCTGTTTTTT. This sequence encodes CASSEEGINTGELFF. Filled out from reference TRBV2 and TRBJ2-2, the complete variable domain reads EPEVTQTPSHQVTQMGQEVILRCVPISNHLYFYWYRQILGQKVEFLVSFYNNEISEKSEIFDDQFSVERPDGSNFTLKIRSTKLEDSAMYFCASSEEGINTGELFFGEGSRLTVL.

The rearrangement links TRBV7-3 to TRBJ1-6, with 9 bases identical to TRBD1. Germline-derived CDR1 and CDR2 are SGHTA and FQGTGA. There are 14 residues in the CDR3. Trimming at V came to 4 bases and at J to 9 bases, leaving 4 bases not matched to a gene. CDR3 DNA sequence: TGTGCCAGCAGCTCGGGACAGGGTGCTTCACCCCTCCACTTT. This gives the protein CASSSGQGASPLHF. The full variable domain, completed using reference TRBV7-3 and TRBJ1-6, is GAGVSQTPSNKVTEKGKYVELRCDPISGHTALYWYRQSLGQGPEFLIYFQGTGAADDSGLPNDRFFAVRPEGSVSTLKIQRTERGDSAVYLCASSSGQGASPLHFGNGTRLTVT.

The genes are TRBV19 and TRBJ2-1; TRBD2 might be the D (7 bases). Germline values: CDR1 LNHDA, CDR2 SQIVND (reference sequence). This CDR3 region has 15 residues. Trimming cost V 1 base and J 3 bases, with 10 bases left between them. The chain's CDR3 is CASSIAGGNYNEQFF. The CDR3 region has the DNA TGTGCCAGTAGTATAGCGGGGGGCAACTACAATGAGCAGTTCTTC.

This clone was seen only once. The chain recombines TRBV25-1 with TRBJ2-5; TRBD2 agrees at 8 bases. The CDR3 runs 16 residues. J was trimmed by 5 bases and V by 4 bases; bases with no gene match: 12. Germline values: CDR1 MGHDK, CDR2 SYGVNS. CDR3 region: CASSGGSGAVGETQYF. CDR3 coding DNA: TGTGCCAGCAGTGGGGGTAGCGGGGCGGTTGGGGAGACCCAGTACTTC.

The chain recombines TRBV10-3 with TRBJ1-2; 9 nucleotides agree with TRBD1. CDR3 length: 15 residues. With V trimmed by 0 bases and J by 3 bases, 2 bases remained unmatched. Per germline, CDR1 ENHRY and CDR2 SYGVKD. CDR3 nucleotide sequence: TGTGCCATCAGTGAGTCAGGGGACAGGGACTATGGCTACACCTTC. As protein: CAISESGDRDYGYTF.

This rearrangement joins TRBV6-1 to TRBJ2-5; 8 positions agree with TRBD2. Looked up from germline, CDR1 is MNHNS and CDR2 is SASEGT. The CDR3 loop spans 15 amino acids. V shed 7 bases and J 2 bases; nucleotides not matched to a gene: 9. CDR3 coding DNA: TGTGCCAGCATCAGGGCGGGGGGAATACAAGAGACCCAGTACTTC. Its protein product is CASIRAGGIQETQYF.

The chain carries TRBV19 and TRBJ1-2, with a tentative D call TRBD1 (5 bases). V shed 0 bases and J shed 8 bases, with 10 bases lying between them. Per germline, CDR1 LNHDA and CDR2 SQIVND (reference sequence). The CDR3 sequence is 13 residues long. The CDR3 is CASSIERGFGYTF. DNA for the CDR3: TGTGCCAGTAGTATAGAAAGGGGTTTCGGCTACACCTTC.

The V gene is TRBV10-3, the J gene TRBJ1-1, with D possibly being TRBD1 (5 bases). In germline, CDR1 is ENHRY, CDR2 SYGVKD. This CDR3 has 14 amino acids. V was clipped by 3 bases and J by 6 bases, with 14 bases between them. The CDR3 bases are TGTGCCATCAGTGACTCCGGGGGTGGAGCTGAAGCTTTCTTT. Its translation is CAISDSGGGAEAFF.

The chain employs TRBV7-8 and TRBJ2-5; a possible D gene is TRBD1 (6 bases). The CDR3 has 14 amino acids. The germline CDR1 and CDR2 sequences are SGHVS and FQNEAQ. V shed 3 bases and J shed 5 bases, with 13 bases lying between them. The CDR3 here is CASSFPGHKETQYF. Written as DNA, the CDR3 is TGTGCCAGCAGCTTCCCGGGACACAAGGAGACCCAGTACTTC.

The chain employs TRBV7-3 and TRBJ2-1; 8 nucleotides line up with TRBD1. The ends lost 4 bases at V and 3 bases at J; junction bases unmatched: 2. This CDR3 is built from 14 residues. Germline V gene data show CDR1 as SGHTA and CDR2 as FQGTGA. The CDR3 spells CASSSGQGYNEQFF. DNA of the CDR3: TGTGCCAGCAGCTCTGGACAGGGCTACAATGAGCAGTTCTTC. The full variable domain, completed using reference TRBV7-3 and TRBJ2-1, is GAGVSQTPSNKVTEKGKYVELRCDPISGHTALYWYRQSLGQGPEFLIYFQGTGAADDSGLPNDRFFAVRPEGSVSTLKIQRTERGDSAVYLCASSSGQGYNEQFFGPGTRLTVL.

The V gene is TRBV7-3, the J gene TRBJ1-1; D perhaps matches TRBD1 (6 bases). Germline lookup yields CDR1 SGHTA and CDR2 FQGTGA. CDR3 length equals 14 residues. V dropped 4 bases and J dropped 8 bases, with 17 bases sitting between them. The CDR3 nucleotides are TGTGCCAGCAGCTCAACCCGACAGGTGGTGGAAGCTTTCTTT. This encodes CASSSTRQVVEAFF.

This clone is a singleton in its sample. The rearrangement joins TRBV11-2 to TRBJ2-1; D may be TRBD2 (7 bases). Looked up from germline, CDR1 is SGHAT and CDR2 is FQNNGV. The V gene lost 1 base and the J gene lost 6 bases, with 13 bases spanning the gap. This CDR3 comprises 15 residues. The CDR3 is CASSLGGGAANEQFF. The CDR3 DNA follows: TGTGCCAGCAGCTTAGGAGGGGGGGCCGCCAATGAGCAGTTCTTC.

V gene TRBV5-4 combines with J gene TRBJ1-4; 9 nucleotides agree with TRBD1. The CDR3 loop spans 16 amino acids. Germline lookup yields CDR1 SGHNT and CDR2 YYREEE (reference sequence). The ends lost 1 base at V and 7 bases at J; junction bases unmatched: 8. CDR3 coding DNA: TGTGCCAGCAGCTTGATCCCCGGGACAGGGAGTGAAAAACTGTTTTTT. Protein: CASSLIPGTGSEKLFF. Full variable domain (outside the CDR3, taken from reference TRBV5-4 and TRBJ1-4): ETGVTQSPTHLIKTRGQQVTLRCSSQSGHNTVSWYQQALGQGPQFIFQYYREEENGRGNFPPRFSGLQFPNYSSELNVNALELDDSALYLCASSLIPGTGSEKLFFGSGTQLSVL.

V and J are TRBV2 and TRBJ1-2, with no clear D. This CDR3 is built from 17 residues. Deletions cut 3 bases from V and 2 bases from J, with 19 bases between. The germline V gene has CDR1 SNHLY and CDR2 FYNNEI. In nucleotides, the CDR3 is TGTGCCAGCAGTGACTTAGGTTTGGTTACAGCCAACTATGGCTACACCTTC. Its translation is CASSDLGLVTANYGYTF.

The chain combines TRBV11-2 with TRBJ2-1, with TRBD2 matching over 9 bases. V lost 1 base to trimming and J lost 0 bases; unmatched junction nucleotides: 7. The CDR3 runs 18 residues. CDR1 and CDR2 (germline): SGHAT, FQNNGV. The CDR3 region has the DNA TGTGCCAGCAGCTTAGTATATGGTAGCGGGGGCTCCTACAATGAGCAGTTCTTC. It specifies CASSLVYGSGGSYNEQFF.